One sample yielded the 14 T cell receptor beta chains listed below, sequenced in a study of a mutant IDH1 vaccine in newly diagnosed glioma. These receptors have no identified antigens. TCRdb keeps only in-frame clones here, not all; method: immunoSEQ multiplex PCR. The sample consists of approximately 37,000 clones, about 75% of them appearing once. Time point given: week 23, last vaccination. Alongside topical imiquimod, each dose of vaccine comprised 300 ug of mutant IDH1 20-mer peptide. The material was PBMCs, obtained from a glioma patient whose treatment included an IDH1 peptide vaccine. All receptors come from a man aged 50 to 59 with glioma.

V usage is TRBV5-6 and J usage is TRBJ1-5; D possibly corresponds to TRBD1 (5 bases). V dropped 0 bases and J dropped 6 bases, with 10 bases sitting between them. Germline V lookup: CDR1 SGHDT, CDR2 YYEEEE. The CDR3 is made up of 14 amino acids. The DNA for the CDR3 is TGTGCCAGCAGCTTGGCGGGGGGTGCTCAGCCCCAGCATTTT. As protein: CASSLAGGAQPQHF.

CDR3 sequence: CASSLVLGAGSNEQFF. The DNA of the CDR3 is TGCGCCAGCAGCTTGGTATTAGGGGCGGGATCCAATGAGCAGTTCTTC. The V and J genes are TRBV5-1 and TRBJ2-1; tentative D call: TRBD2 (6 bases). CDR1 is SGHRS, CDR2 YFSETQ, per germline. This CDR3 has 16 amino acids. V was pared by 0 bases and J by 6 bases, with 16 bases between.

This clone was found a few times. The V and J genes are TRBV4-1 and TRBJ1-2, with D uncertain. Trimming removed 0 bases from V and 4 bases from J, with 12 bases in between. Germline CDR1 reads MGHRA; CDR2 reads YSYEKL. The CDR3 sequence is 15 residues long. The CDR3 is CASSQDRRESYGYTF. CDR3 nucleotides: TGCGCCAGCAGCCAAGATCGGCGGGAGAGCTATGGCTACACCTTC.

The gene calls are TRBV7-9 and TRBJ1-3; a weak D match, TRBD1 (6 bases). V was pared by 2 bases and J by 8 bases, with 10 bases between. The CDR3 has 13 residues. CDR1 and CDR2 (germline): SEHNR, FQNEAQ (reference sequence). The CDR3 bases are TGTGCCAGCAGCTTACACAGGGTGGACACCATATATTTT. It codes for CASSLHRVDTIYF.

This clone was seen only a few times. This chain's CDR3 is CASSQDRRSGYTF. Written as DNA, the CDR3 is TGTGCCAGCAGCCAGGACAGAAGGAGTGGCTACACCTTC. The rearrangement links TRBV7-6 to TRBJ1-2, with D tentatively TRBD1 (6 bases). The germline CDR1 and CDR2 sequences are SGHVS and FNYEAQ. The CDR3 has 13 amino acids. V was shortened by 5 bases and J by 7 bases, with 14 bases between the two germline ends.

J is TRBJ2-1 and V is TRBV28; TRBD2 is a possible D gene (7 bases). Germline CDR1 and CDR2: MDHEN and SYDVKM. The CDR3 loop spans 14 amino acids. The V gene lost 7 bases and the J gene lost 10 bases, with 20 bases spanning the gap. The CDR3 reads CASTSVGGAPEQFF. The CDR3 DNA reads TGTGCCAGCACCTCCGTGGGGGGGGCTCCCGAGCAGTTCTTC. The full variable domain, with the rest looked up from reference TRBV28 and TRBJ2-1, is DVKVTQSSRYLVKRTGEKVFLECVQDMDHENMFWYRQDPGLGLRLIYFSYDVKMKEKGDIPEGYSVSREKKERFSLILESASTNQTSMYLCASTSVGGAPEQFFGPGTRLTVL.

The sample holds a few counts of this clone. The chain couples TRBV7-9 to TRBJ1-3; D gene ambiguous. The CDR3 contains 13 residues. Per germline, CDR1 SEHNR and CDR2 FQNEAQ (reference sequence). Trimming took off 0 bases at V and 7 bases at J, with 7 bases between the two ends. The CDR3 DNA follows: TGTGCCAGCAGCTTAGCGGGAAGGAACACCATATATTTT. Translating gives CASSLAGRNTIYF.

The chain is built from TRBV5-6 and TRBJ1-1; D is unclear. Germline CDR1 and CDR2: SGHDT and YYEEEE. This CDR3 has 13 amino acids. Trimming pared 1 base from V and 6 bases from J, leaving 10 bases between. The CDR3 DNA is TGTGCCAGCAGCTTGACCTTGGCGGCTGAAGCTTTCTTT. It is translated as CASSLTLAAEAFF.

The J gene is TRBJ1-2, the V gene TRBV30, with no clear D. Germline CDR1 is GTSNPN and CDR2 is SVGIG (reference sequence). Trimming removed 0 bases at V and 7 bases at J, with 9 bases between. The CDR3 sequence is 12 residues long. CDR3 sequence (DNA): TGTGCCTGGAGTGTTGCCAGGTCTGGCTACACCTTC. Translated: CAWSVARSGYTF.

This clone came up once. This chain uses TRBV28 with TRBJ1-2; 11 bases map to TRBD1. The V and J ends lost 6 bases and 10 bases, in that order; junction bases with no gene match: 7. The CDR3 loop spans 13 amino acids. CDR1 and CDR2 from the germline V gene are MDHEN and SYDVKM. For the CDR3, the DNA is TGTGCCAGCAGCCTTGGGACAGGGGGAGTCTACACCTTC. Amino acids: CASSLGTGGVYTF.

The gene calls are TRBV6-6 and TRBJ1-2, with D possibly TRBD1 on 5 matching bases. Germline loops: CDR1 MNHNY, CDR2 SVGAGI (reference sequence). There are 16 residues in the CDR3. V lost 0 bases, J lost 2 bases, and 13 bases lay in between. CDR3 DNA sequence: TGTGCCAGCAGTTACTCTGGTCGGGGGGACAACTATGGCTACACCTTC. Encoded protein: CASSYSGRGDNYGYTF.

In DNA form, the CDR3 reads TGTGCCAGCAGCCCCGAGGTGGGACAGTTCTACGAGCAGTACTTC. This sequence encodes CASSPEVGQFYEQYF. The rearrangement joins TRBV7-9 to TRBJ2-7; 7 positions agree with TRBD1. CDR1 is SEHNR, CDR2 FQNEAQ, per germline (reference sequence). The CDR3 spans 15 residues. Unmatched junction bases numbered 10, after V lost 5 bases and J lost 3 bases.

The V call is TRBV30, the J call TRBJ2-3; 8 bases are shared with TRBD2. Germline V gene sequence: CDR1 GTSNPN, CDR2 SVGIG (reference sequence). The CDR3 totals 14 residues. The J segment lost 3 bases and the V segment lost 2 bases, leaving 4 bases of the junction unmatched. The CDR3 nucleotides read TGTGCCTGGAGTAGCGGGGGAGGGACAGATACGCAGTATTTT. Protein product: CAWSSGGGTDTQYF. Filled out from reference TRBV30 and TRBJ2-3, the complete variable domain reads SQTIHQWPATLVQPVGSPLSLECTVEGTSNPNLYWYRQAAGRGLQLLFYSVGIGQISSEVPQNLSASRPQDRQFILSSKKLLLSDSGFYLCAWSSGGGTDTQYFGPGTRLTVL.

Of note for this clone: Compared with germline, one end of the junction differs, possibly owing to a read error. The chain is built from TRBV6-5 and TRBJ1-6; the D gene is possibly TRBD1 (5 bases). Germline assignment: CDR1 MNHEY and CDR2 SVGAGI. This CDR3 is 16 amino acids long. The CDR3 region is CASSYEQGSFNSPLHF. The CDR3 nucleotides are TGTGCCAGCAGTTACGAGCAGGGCTCCTTTAATTCACCCCTCCACTTT.